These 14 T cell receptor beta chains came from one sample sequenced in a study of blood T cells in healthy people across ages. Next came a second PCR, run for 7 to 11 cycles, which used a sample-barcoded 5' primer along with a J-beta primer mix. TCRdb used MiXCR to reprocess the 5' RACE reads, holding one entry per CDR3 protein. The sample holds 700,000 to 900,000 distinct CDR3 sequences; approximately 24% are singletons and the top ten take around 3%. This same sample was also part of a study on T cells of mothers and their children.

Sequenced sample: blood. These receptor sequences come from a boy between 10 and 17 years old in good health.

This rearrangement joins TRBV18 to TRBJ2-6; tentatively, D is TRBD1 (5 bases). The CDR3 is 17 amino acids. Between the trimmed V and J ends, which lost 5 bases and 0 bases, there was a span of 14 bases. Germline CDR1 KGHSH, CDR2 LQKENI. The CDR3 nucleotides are TGTGCCAGCTCAAGCGACAGCTCTCCCTCTGGGGCCAACGTCCTGACTTTC. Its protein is CASSSDSSPSGANVLTF. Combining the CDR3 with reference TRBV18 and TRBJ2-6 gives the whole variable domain NAGVMQNPRHLVRRRGQEARLRCSPMKGHSHVYWYRQLPEEGLKFMVYLQKENIIDESGMPKERFSAEFPKEGPSILRIQQVVRGDSAAYFCASSSDSSPSGANVLTFGAGSRLTVL.

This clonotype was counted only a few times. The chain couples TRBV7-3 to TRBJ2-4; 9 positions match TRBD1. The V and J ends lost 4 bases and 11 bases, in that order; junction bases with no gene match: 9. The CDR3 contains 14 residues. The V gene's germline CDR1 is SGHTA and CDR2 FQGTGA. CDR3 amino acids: CASSSTGGMDVQYF. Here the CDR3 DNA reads TGTGCCAGCAGCTCGACAGGGGGAATGGACGTTCAGTACTTC.

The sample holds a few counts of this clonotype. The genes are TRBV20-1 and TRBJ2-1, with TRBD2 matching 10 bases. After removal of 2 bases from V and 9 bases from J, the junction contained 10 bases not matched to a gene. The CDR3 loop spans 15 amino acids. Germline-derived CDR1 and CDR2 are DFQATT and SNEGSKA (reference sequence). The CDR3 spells CSARLSSGGAPEQFF. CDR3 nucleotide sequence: TGCAGTGCTAGACTTTCCAGCGGGGGGGCCCCTGAGCAGTTCTTC.

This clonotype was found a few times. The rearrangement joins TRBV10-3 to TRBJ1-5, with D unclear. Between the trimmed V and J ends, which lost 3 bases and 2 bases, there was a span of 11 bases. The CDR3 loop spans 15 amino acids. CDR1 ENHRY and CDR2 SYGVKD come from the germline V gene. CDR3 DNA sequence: TGTGCCATCAGTGATTATGGTAATCGCAATCAGCCCCAGCATTTT. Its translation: CAISDYGNRNQPQHF.

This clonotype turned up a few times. In nucleotides, the CDR3 is TGTGGGGCTAGCGGATACCCAGGGACCCAGTACTTC. It encodes CGASGYPGTQYF. The V and J genes are TRBV28 and TRBJ2-5; the match to TRBD2 covers 7 bases. The length of the CDR3 is 12 residues. Per the germline V gene, CDR1 is MDHEN and CDR2 is SYDVKM.

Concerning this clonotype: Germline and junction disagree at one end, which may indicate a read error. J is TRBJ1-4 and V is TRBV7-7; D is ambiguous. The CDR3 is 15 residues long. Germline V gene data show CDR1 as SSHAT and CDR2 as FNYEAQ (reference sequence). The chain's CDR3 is CASSLSGNLNEKLFF. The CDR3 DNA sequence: TGTGCTAGCAGCTTATCCGGGAATTTGAATGAAAAACTGTTTTTT.

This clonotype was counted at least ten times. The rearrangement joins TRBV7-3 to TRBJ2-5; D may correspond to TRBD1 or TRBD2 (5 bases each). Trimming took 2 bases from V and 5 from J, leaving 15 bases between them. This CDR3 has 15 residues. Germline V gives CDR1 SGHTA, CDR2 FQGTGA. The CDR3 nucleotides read TGTGCCAGCAGCTTAGGGGACGGCCCCCGGGAGACCCAGTACTTC. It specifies CASSLGDGPRETQYF.

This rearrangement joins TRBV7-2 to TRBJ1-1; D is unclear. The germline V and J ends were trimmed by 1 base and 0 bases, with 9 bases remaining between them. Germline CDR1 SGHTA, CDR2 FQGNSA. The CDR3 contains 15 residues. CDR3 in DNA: TGTGCCAGCAGCTTAGTTCGGACGGTGAACACTGAAGCTTTCTTT. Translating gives CASSLVRTVNTEAFF.

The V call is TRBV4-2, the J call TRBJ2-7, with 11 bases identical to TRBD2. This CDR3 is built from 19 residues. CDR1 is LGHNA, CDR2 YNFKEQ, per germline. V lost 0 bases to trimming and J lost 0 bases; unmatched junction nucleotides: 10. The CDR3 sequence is CASSQERGTGTSGSYEQYF. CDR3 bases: TGTGCCAGCAGCCAAGAAAGGGGGACCGGGACTAGCGGCTCCTACGAGCAGTACTTC.

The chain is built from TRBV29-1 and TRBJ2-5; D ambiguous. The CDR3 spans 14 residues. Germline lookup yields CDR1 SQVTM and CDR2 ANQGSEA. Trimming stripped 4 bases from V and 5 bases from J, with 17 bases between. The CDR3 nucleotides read TGCAGCGTTGCCCACCTGGGGAAGAAGGAGACCCAGTACTTC. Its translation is CSVAHLGKKETQYF.

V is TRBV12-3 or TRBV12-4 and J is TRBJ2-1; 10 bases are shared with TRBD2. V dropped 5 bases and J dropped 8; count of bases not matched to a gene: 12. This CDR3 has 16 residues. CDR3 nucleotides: TGTGCCAGCAGTCTAGGGCGGCTAGCGGGGGCGGATGAGCAGTTCTTC. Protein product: CASSLGRLAGADEQFF.

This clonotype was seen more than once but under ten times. CDR3 DNA sequence: TGTGCCACCAGCAGAGATGTAAAAGGGAGGGCCGAGACCCAGTACTTC. It encodes CATSRDVKGRAETQYF. This sequence joins TRBV15 and TRBJ2-5; TRBD2 agrees at 7 bases. Germline CDR1 and CDR2: LNHNV and YYDKDF (reference sequence). V lost 0 bases to trimming and J lost 5 bases; unmatched junction nucleotides: 9. The CDR3 length is 16 residues. Complete variable domain (other parts from reference TRBV15 and TRBJ2-5): DAMVIQNPRYQVTQFGKPVTLSCSQTLNHNVMYWYQQKSSQAPKLLFHYYDKDFNNEADTPDNFQSRRPNTSFCFLDIRSPGLGDTAMYLCATSRDVKGRAETQYFGPGTRLLVL.

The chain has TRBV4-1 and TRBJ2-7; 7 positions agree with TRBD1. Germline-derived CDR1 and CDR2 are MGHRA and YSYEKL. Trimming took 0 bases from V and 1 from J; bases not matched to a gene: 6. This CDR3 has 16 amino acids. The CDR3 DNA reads TGCGCCAGCAGCCAAGAAACGCGGACAGGTTCCTACGAGCAGTACTTC. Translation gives CASSQETRTGSYEQYF.

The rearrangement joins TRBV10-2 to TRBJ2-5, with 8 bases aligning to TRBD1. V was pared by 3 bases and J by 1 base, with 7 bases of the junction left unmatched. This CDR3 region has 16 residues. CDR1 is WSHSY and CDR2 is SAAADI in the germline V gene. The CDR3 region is CASSEVQGVIQETQYF. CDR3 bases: TGCGCCAGCAGTGAAGTACAGGGGGTTATCCAAGAGACCCAGTACTTC.